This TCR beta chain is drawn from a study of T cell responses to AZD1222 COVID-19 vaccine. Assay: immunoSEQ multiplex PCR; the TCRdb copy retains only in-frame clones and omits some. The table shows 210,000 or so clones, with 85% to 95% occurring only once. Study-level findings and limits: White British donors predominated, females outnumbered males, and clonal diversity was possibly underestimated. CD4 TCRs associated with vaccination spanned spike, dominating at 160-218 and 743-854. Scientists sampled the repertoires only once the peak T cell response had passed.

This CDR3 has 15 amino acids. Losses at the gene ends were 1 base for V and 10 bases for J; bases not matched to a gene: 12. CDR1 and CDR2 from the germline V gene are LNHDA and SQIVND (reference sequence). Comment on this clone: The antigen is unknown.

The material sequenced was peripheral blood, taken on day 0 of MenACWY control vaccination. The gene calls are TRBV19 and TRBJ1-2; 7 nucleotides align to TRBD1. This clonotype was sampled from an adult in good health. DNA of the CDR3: TGTGCCAGTAGTATAGTAGGGGACAGAGCAACAAACTACACCTTC. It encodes CASSIVGDRATNYTF.